This is a list of T cell receptor beta chains from one sample in a study of early T cells in non-severe SARS-CoV-2 infection. TCRdb re-analysed the 5' RACE reads in MiXCR, keeping a single row per CDR3 protein. The sample holds more than 65,000 distinct CDR3 sequences, approximately 13% seen once. Material: whole blood. Receptors originate from an adult who was a healthcare worker with PCR-confirmed SARS-CoV-2 infection or an uninfected control (not recorded which). CDR3s include the opening cysteine and the closing phenylalanine or tryptophan. A D gene is named only where the DNA matches it firmly. Some rows have no size entry. The others give once, few or many, or a class for an expanded clone.

D gene	V gene	clone size	CDR3 length	J gene	CDR3 DNA	CDR3 protein
NA	TRBV5-4	many	13	TRBJ1-1	TGTGCCACAAGGCCGGAGATGAACACTGAAGCTTTCTTT	CATRPEMNTEAFF
NA	TRBV6-9	many	12	TRBJ1-3	TGTGCCAGCAGTCAATCAGGAAACACCATATATTTT	CASSQSGNTIYF
NA	TRBV10-2	NA	13	TRBJ2-7	TGCGCCAGCGGTCGACAGACGGTCGGCGAGCAGTACTTC	CASGRQTVGEQYF
TRBD1	TRBV11-2	many	16	TRBJ2-3	TGTGCCAGCAGCTTGGCAGGGGGCTCCCTCACAGATACGCAGTATTTT	CASSLAGGSLTDTQYF
TRBD1	TRBV9	many	12	TRBJ1-2	TGTGCCAGCAGGGGGACAGCTAGCGGCTACACCTTC	CASRGTASGYTF
TRBD1	TRBV7-9	many	14	TRBJ2-5	TGTGCCAGCAGCCCCGGACAGGACCAAGAGACCCAGTACTTC	CASSPGQDQETQYF
NA	TRBV20-1	many	13	TRBJ2-1	TGCAGTGTTAAGGGGGGGAGGGACAATGAGCAGTTCTTC	CSVKGGRDNEQFF
TRBD2	TRBV23-1	many	14	TRBJ2-3	TGCGCCGGAAGCCATAGCGGGGTCACAGATACGCAGTATTTT	CAGSHSGVTDTQYF
NA	TRBV19	many	15	TRBJ2-1	TGTGCCAGTAGTATAACCGGAGGGTCCTACAATGAGCAGTTCTTC	CASSITGGSYNEQFF
NA	TRBV6-2/TRBV6-3	many	15	TRBJ2-5	TGTGCCAGCAGCCGAGGTCAGGGGAGGAGAGAGACCCAGTACTTC	CASSRGQGRRETQYF
NA	TRBV5-1	NA	15	TRBJ2-2	TGCGCCAGCAGCGTACAGGGTATCGGCACCGGGGAGCTGTTTTTT	CASSVQGIGTGELFF
NA	TRBV7-8	many	12	TRBJ1-1	TGTGCCAGCAGCTTTTACGGAACTGAAGCTTTCTTT	CASSFYGTEAFF
NA	TRBV20-1	many	15	TRBJ1-5	TGCAGTGCTACGGCAGGCTTTTATAGCAATCAGCCCCAGCATTTT	CSATAGFYSNQPQHF
NA	TRBV6-2/TRBV6-3	many	12	TRBJ2-3	TGTGCCAGCAGTCCCAGGGGAGGTACGCAGTATTTT	CASSPRGGTQYF
NA	TRBV23-1	many	13	TRBJ2-5	TGCGCCAGCACTACAGGGCCCCGAGAGACCCAGTACTTC	CASTTGPRETQYF
NA	TRBV3-1	many	12	TRBJ1-2	TGTGCCAGCCACCATCCTAACTATGGCTACACCTTC	CASHHPNYGYTF
TRBD1	TRBV30	many	13	TRBJ1-1	TGTGCCTGGAGTGTACAGGGGACCTCTGAAGCTTCCTTT	CAWSVQGTSEASF
TRBD2	TRBV28	NA	11	TRBJ2-1	TGTGCCAGCGCGGGAGGGAATGAGCAGTTCTTC	CASAGGNEQFF
NA	TRBV11-2	many	14	TRBJ2-3	TGTGCCAGCAGCTTAGTTTTCGGTACAGATACGCAGTATTTT	CASSLVFGTDTQYF
NA	TRBV6-1	many	16	TRBJ1-1	TGTGCCAGCAGTGGACGGGAACAGGGTCCTCGGACTGAAGCTTTCTTT	CASSGREQGPRTEAFF
NA	TRBV6-4	NA	14	TRBJ2-6	TGTGCCAGCAGTGAGGGGGCTGGGGCCAACGTCCTGACTTTC	CASSEGAGANVLTF
NA	TRBV3-1	many	15	TRBJ2-2	TGTGCCAGCAGCCAAAAGGGGCTTATAGCCGGGGAGCTGTTTTTT	CASSQKGLIAGELFF
NA	TRBV2	many	16	TRBJ2-6	TGTGCCAGCAGTTGGGACGGAAGAAGTGGGGCCAACGTCCTGACTTTC	CASSWDGRSGANVLTF
NA	TRBV7-2	NA	13	TRBJ1-1	TGTGCCAGCAGCTTAGAACCATACACTGAAGCTTTCTTT	CASSLEPYTEAFF
TRBD1	TRBV2	few	16	TRBJ2-2	TGTGCCAGCAGTGAGCTTGACAGGGGAAACACCGGGGAGCTGTTTTTT	CASSELDRGNTGELFF
TRBD2	TRBV5-6	many	17	TRBJ2-4	TGTGCCAGCAGCTTTACCGGGACTAGCGGGATCGGGGACATTCAGTACTTC	CASSFTGTSGIGDIQYF
TRBD2	TRBV7-9	many	15	TRBJ2-3	TGTGCCAGCAGCGATGGACTAGCGCGCACAGATACGCAGTATTTT	CASSDGLARTDTQYF
TRBD2	TRBV20-1	many	14	TRBJ2-4	TGCAGTGCTAGAGTAAGACTAGCTAGGGACATTCAGTACTTC	CSARVRLARDIQYF
TRBD1	TRBV9	many	15	TRBJ1-1	TGTGCCAGCAGCGTGGATGACAGGGGCGGAACTGAAGCTTTCTTT	CASSVDDRGGTEAFF
TRBD2	TRBV7-8	many	18	TRBJ2-1	TGTGCCAGCAGCTTAGCGCTGGCGGGGGGGCCTATGGGCAATGAGCAGTTCTTC	CASSLALAGGPMGNEQFF
NA	TRBV28	many	12	TRBJ2-1	TGTGCCAGCAGTTTTGTCGAAAATGAGCAGTTCTTC	CASSFVENEQFF
TRBD1	TRBV29-1	many	13	TRBJ1-4	TGCAGCGTCAAGCAGGGGGGAAATGAAAAACTGTTTTTT	CSVKQGGNEKLFF
NA	TRBV6-5	many	15	TRBJ2-5	TGTGCCAGCAGCCTCCAAGGGGCAGGGGTAGAGACCCAGTACTTC	CASSLQGAGVETQYF
NA	TRBV6-5	many	14	TRBJ2-2	TGTGCCAGCAGTTACTCGCGGGACACCGGGGAGCTGTTTTTT	CASSYSRDTGELFF
NA	TRBV29-1	NA	11	TRBJ2-3	TGCAGCGTTGACTGGGGAGATACGCAGTATTTT	CSVDWGDTQYF
TRBD2	TRBV5-1	many	15	TRBJ2-7	TGCGCCAGCAGCCCGGGGACTAGCGGGAGCAACGAGCAGTACTTC	CASSPGTSGSNEQYF
TRBD2	TRBV20-1	many	16	TRBJ2-7	TGCAGTGCTAGAGATCGAAAGCGGGAGGTCGCCTACGAGCAGTACTTC	CSARDRKREVAYEQYF
NA	TRBV27	many	12	TRBJ2-2	TGTGCCAGCAGTGTAGTAGCCGGGGAGCTGTTTTTT	CASSVVAGELFF
TRBD2	TRBV20-1	many	17	TRBJ2-7	TGCAGTGCTAGAGGCCAAGGGGAGGGGACCTCCTCCTACGAGCAGTACTTC	CSARGQGEGTSSYEQYF
NA	TRBV29-1	many	14	TRBJ2-5	TGCAGCGTTGAAGATGTCGGGGAGAGAGAGACCCAGTACTTC	CSVEDVGERETQYF
TRBD2	TRBV20-1	many	16	TRBJ2-1	TGCAGTGCTGTTGATCCGGGAGGGCCGGATTACAATGAGCAGTTCTTC	CSAVDPGGPDYNEQFF
NA	TRBV20-1	few	11	TRBJ1-1	TGCAGTGCGGGGGGCCGCGTGCGGGCTTTCTTT	CSAGGRVRAFF
NA	TRBV28	many	11	TRBJ1-1	TGTGCCAGCAGTTCAAACAGGGAAGCTTTCTTT	CASSSNREAFF
NA	TRBV11-2	many	16	TRBJ2-2	TGTGCCAGCAGCTTAGCGGGGACTTTTGTATCCGGGGAGCTGTTTTTT	CASSLAGTFVSGELFF
NA	TRBV7-2	NA	12	TRBJ1-6	TGTGCCAGCAGCGGGCCTAATTCACCCCTCCACTTT	CASSGPNSPLHF
NA	TRBV4-3	NA	14	TRBJ2-7	TGCGCCAGCAGCCAAGAAAAGGGATACTACGAGCAGTACTTC	CASSQEKGYYEQYF
NA	TRBV29-1	NA	12	TRBJ1-1	TGCAGCATGGGGTCAGGAGGCACTGAAGCTTTCTTT	CSMGSGGTEAFF
NA	TRBV12-3/TRBV12-4	many	14	TRBJ1-6	TGTGCCAGCAGTTCATCGGGCCTCCTATCTCGCCTCCACTTT	CASSSSGLLSRLHF
TRBD1	TRBV7-2	few	15	TRBJ2-3	TGTGCCAGCAGCTTAGGTCCGGGACAGGGGAGAGCGCAGTATTTT	CASSLGPGQGRAQYF
NA	TRBV29-1	many	14	TRBJ1-1	TGCAGCGTTGAAGAGCACAGTAGAAGCACTGAAGCTTTCTTT	CSVEEHSRSTEAFF
NA	TRBV7-9	NA	11	TRBJ1-2	TGTGCCAGCAGCTTACCCGGCAGCTACACCTTC	CASSLPGSYTF
NA	TRBV6-2/TRBV6-3	many	15	TRBJ2-2	TGTGCCAGCAGTTTAGTGCGGGAGAACACCGGGGAGCTGTTTTTT	CASSLVRENTGELFF
TRBD2	TRBV11-2	NA	16	TRBJ2-7	TGTGCCAGCAGCTTCTCCCCAGCGGGGGAATCCTACGAGCAGTACTTC	CASSFSPAGESYEQYF
TRBD1	TRBV12-3/TRBV12-4	many	14	TRBJ2-7	TGTGCCAGCAGTCCGGGACAGGACCAATACGAGCAGTACTTC	CASSPGQDQYEQYF
NA	TRBV28	many	15	TRBJ2-3	TGTGCCAGCAGTCCCCTCTGGGGGGGCCCAGATACGCAGTATTTT	CASSPLWGGPDTQYF
TRBD2	TRBV6-1	NA	17	TRBJ2-3	TGTGCCAGCACCCCCGGACTAGCGGGGGGTAGCACAGATACGCAGTATTTT	CASTPGLAGGSTDTQYF
NA	TRBV28	many	17	TRBJ1-1	TGTGCCAGCAGTTTTCGGCGCGTTCAGGGCCAGAACACTGAAGCTTTCTTT	CASSFRRVQGQNTEAFF
NA	TRBV20-1	many	13	TRBJ2-1	TGCAGTGCTAATCAGTATGGGTCCAATGAGCAGTTCTTC	CSANQYGSNEQFF